One sample yielded the 19 T cell receptor beta chains listed below, sequenced in a study of T cells in localized non-small cell lung cancer. Data came from immunoSEQ multiplex PCR; TCRdb stores just in-frame clones and leaves some out. The table includes 20,000 or so clones, approximately 80% detected once. Sample: peripheral blood, taken before any cancer treatment. The receptors shown here come from a man aged 40 to 75 with stage I lung adenocarcinoma.

The V and J genes are TRBV5-5 and TRBJ2-1; tentatively, D is TRBD2 (7 bases). In germline, CDR1 is SGHKS, CDR2 YYEKEE (reference sequence). The CDR3 consists of 19 residues. V was shortened by 2 bases and J by 1 base, with 22 bases between the two germline ends. The CDR3 spells CASSFPGLPQGGSYNEQFF. The CDR3 DNA reads TGTGCCAGCAGCTTTCCGGGACTACCACAAGGGGGGTCCTACAATGAGCAGTTCTTC. The full variable domain, completed using reference TRBV5-5 and TRBJ2-1, is DAGVTQSPTHLIKTRGQQVTLRCSPISGHKSVSWYQQVLGQGPQFIFQYYEKEERGRGNFPDRFSARQFPNYSSELNVNALLLGDSALYLCASSFPGLPQGGSYNEQFFGPGTRLTVL.

Here the CDR3 reads CASSPPGWTGNTIYF. The CDR3, as DNA: TGTGCCAGCTCACCACCAGGGTGGACTGGAAACACCATATATTTT. The chain employs TRBV18 and TRBJ1-3; no clear D gene. V was cut by 0 bases and J by 2 bases, with 8 bases left in between. The CDR3 has 15 amino acids. CDR1 and CDR2 from the germline V gene are KGHSH and LQKENI.

The chain carries TRBV18 and TRBJ2-7; no clear D gene. The CDR3 contains 13 residues. Germline CDR1 KGHSH, CDR2 LQKENI. V was shortened by 2 bases and J by 3 bases, with 8 bases between the two germline ends. The CDR3 spells CASSPGDSYEQYF. The DNA for the CDR3 is TGTGCCAGCTCACCAGGCGATAGCTACGAGCAGTACTTC.

This sequence joins TRBV5-1 and TRBJ2-6; D unresolved. Trimming removed 1 base at V and 2 bases at J, with 7 bases between. CDR1 SGHRS and CDR2 YFSETQ come from the germline V gene. This CDR3 is built from 15 residues. CDR3 DNA: TGCGCCAGCAGCTTGACCCTCCCTGGGGCCAACGTCCTGACTTTC. Residues: CASSLTLPGANVLTF.

The chain carries TRBV19 and TRBJ2-6; the D is unclear. Per the germline V gene, CDR1 is LNHDA and CDR2 is SQIVND (reference sequence). The CDR3 loop spans 13 amino acids. Trimming removed 6 bases from V and 0 bases from J, with 3 bases in between. The CDR3 spells CASSDSGANVLTF. In DNA form, the CDR3 reads TGTGCCAGTAGCGACTCTGGGGCCAACGTCCTGACTTTC.

This clone came up a few times. The rearrangement links TRBV5-6 to TRBJ2-3; D possibly corresponds to TRBD2 (7 bases). The V end lost 3 bases, the J end lost 0 bases, and 14 bases lay between the germline ends. CDR1 SGHDT and CDR2 YYEEEE come from the germline V gene. The CDR3 loop spans 16 amino acids. The CDR3 is CASSSLAGASTDTQYF. The CDR3 DNA is TGTGCCAGCAGCTCCCTCGCGGGGGCTAGCACAGATACGCAGTATTTT.

This chain links TRBV28 with TRBJ1-2, with D unresolved. The germline gives CDR1 MDHEN, CDR2 SYDVKM. CDR3 size: 14 residues. Trimming took 3 bases from V and 2 from J, leaving 10 bases between them. As DNA, the CDR3 is TGTGCCAGCAGTTTGCCCGATAGAAACTATGGCTACACCTTC. Translated, it gives CASSLPDRNYGYTF.

The J gene is TRBJ1-3, the V gene TRBV18; D is unclear. This CDR3 has 15 amino acids. The germline gives CDR1 KGHSH, CDR2 LQKENI. V lost 6 bases to trimming and J lost 0 bases, with 12 bases between them. The CDR3 region is CASSPMPGSGNTIYF. The DNA of the CDR3 is TGTGCCAGCTCCCCCATGCCGGGCTCTGGAAACACCATATATTTT. The full variable domain, its missing parts supplied by reference TRBV18 and TRBJ1-3, is NAGVMQNPRHLVRRRGQEARLRCSPMKGHSHVYWYRQLPEEGLKFMVYLQKENIIDESGMPKERFSAEFPKEGPSILRIQQVVRGDSAAYFCASSPMPGSGNTIYFGEGSWLTVV.

This clone was observed a handful of times. The gene calls are TRBV7-8 and TRBJ2-3; TRBD2 matches at 7 bases. CDR3 size: 13 residues. The V gene end was trimmed by 9 bases and the J gene end by 0 bases; junction bases not matched to a gene: 3. The germline V gene has CDR1 SGHVS and CDR2 FQNEAQ. In nucleotides, the CDR3 is TGTGCCAGTGATAGCGGGAGCACAGATACGCAGTATTTT. This encodes CASDSGSTDTQYF.

J is TRBJ1-1 and V is TRBV5-1, with unresolved D. The CDR3 extends over 15 amino acids. V shed 2 bases and J shed 2 bases, with 13 bases lying between them. Germline V gives CDR1 SGHRS, CDR2 YFSETQ. CDR3 in amino acids: CASSLGRTRNTEAFF. CDR3 nucleotide sequence: TGCGCCAGCAGCTTAGGACGGACTCGTAACACTGAAGCTTTCTTT.

The chain has TRBV5-8 and TRBJ2-5; TRBD1 matches at 8 bases. The V gene end was trimmed by 2 bases and the J gene end by 3 bases; junction bases not matched to a gene: 3. The germline gives CDR1 SGHTS, CDR2 YDEGEE. The CDR3 extends over 14 amino acids. CDR3 residues: CASSLGQGEETQYF. The CDR3, as DNA: TGTGCCAGCAGCTTAGGACAGGGTGAAGAGACCCAGTACTTC.

V gene TRBV28 combines with J gene TRBJ2-7; D is tentatively TRBD1 or TRBD2 (5 bases each). The CDR3 has 15 residues. Trimming took off 5 bases at V and 2 bases at J, with 16 bases between the two ends. CDR1 is MDHEN, CDR2 SYDVKM, per germline. CDR3 amino acids: CASSRGGGSPYEQYF. The CDR3 DNA is TGTGCCAGCAGTCGGGGCGGAGGAAGCCCCTACGAGCAGTACTTC.

This clone was recorded once. The rearrangement joins TRBV27 to TRBJ1-1, with D tentatively TRBD1 (5 bases). The CDR3 totals 14 residues. Germline loops: CDR1 MNHEY, CDR2 SMNVEV (reference sequence). The ends were cut back, 6 bases at V and 0 bases at J, with 11 bases in the middle. CDR3 amino acids: CASRPPGLNTEAFF. For the CDR3, the DNA is TGTGCCAGCAGACCCCCAGGGTTGAACACTGAAGCTTTCTTT.

The chain links TRBV27 to TRBJ2-2; tentative D call: TRBD1 (6 bases). Trimming removed 4 bases from V and 6 bases from J, with 12 bases in between. This CDR3 is built from 14 residues. Germline V gives CDR1 MNHEY, CDR2 SMNVEV (reference sequence). The CDR3 reads CASSSTGRAGELFF. In DNA, the CDR3 is TGTGCCAGCAGTTCCACAGGGAGAGCCGGGGAGCTGTTTTTT.

In its sample, this clone was seen a few times. The chain links TRBV6-1 to TRBJ2-6; D gene unclear. The germline V gene has CDR1 MNHNS and CDR2 SASEGT. The length of the CDR3 is 17 residues. V was shortened by 3 bases and J by 1 base, with 13 bases between the two germline ends. CDR3 sequence reads: CASSDIWQSSGANVLTF. CDR3 bases: TGTGCCAGCAGTGATATTTGGCAGTCTTCTGGGGCCAACGTCCTGACTTTC.

This rearrangement joins TRBV6-5 to TRBJ1-3; tentative D call: TRBD1 (6 bases). Germline V gene data show CDR1 as MNHEY and CDR2 as SVGAGI. V shed 0 bases and J shed 6 bases, with 12 bases lying between them. CDR3 length: 15 amino acids. The DNA for the CDR3 is TGTGCCAGCAGTTACTCGTCGGGGGCCAAAAACACCATATATTTT. This encodes CASSYSSGAKNTIYF.

This chain uses TRBV5-6 with TRBJ2-7, with TRBD2 identical over 8 bases. Germline V gene lookup returns CDR1 SGHDT and CDR2 YYEEEE. The V segment lost 6 bases and the J segment 7 bases; nucleotides outside the gene matches: 9. The CDR3 covers 13 residues. The CDR3, as DNA: TGTGCCAGCAAAATTCGAGCGGGAGTGGAGCAGTACTTC. Encoded protein: CASKIRAGVEQYF.

The V and J genes are TRBV2 and TRBJ2-1; no definite D call. Germline V gene data show CDR1 as SNHLY and CDR2 as FYNNEI. The CDR3 covers 14 residues. Trimming removed 7 bases at V and 1 base at J, with 11 bases between. The CDR3 protein is CASTPGPSYNEQFF. The CDR3 nucleotides read TGTGCCAGCACGCCGGGTCCTTCCTACAATGAGCAGTTCTTC.

V is TRBV11-1 and J is TRBJ2-2; TRBD1 is a possible D gene (6 bases). The CDR3 consists of 14 residues. Trimming removed 5 bases at V and 5 bases at J, with 12 bases between. Germline CDR1 reads SGHAT; CDR2 reads FQDESV (reference sequence). The CDR3 reads CASSGVRGTGELFF. Here the CDR3 DNA reads TGTGCCAGCAGCGGGGTCAGGGGAACCGGGGAGCTGTTTTTT. The whole variable domain, filled in from reference TRBV11-1 and TRBJ2-2, reads EAEVAQSPRYKITEKSQAVAFWCDPISGHATLYWYRQILGQGPELLVQFQDESVVDDSQLPKDRFSAERLKGVDSTLKIQPAELGDSAMYLCASSGVRGTGELFFGEGSRLTVL.